This is a list of T cell receptor beta chains from one sample in a study of follicular helper T cells after annual influenza vaccination. This table comes from immunoSEQ multiplex PCR, and its TCRdb copy is limited to in-frame clones, with some not included. The sample comprises approximately 30,000 clones, 80% to 90% of which are singletons, and roughly 1.1% rests with the top ten. This material consisted of CXCR5+ CD38- circulating T follicular helper cells from blood, taken on the day of influenza vaccination. These receptors all come from an adult who received the influenza vaccine. Each CDR3 is given with its conserved first and last residue. A D gene is named only where the DNA matches it firmly. Clone size, where shown, is once, few, many, or a class for clones that have expanded.

clone size: NA
V gene: TRBV7-2
J gene: TRBJ2-5
D gene: NA
CDR3 protein: CASSLAVGARETQYF
CDR3 DNA: TGTGCCAGCAGCTTAGCGGTAGGGGCGAGAGAGACCCAGTACTTC

clone size: NA
V gene: TRBV18
J gene: TRBJ2-3
D gene: NA
CDR3 protein: CASSADYLDTDTQYF
CDR3 DNA: TGTGCCAGCTCAGCGGACTACCTCGACACAGATACGCAGTATTTT

clone size: NA
V gene: TRBV18
J gene: TRBJ1-2
D gene: TRBD1
CDR3 protein: CASSIRQGDGYTF
CDR3 DNA: TGTGCCAGCTCAATTCGACAGGGCGATGGCTACACCTTC

clone size: NA
V gene: TRBV6-1
J gene: TRBJ2-1
D gene: NA
CDR3 protein: CASGLQGYEQFF
CDR3 DNA: TGTGCCAGCGGTTTACAGGGCTATGAGCAGTTCTTC

clone size: NA
V gene: TRBV27
J gene: TRBJ2-5
D gene: TRBD2
CDR3 protein: CASSLNGRAGETQYF
CDR3 DNA: TGTGCCAGCAGTTTAAACGGGAGGGCGGGGGAGACCCAGTACTTC

clone size: few
V gene: TRBV5-4
J gene: TRBJ2-7
D gene: TRBD2
CDR3 protein: CASSPDLAGAHEQYF
CDR3 DNA: TGTGCCAGCAGCCCCGATCTAGCGGGAGCCCACGAGCAGTACTTC

clone size: NA
V gene: TRBV6-5
J gene: TRBJ1-5
D gene: NA
CDR3 protein: CASRNRENQPQHF
CDR3 DNA: TGTGCCAGCAGGAACAGGGAGAATCAGCCCCAGCATTTT

clone size: few
V gene: TRBV15
J gene: TRBJ1-3
D gene: NA
CDR3 protein: CATSRAPGGSGNTIYF
CDR3 DNA: TGTGCCACCAGCAGGGCACCGGGGGGGTCTGGAAACACCATATATTTT

clone size: NA
V gene: TRBV5-1
J gene: TRBJ1-1
D gene: TRBD1
CDR3 protein: CASSLTGTANTEAFF
CDR3 DNA: TGCGCCAGCAGCTTGACTGGGACAGCAAACACTGAAGCTTTCTTT

clone size: few
V gene: TRBV5-1
J gene: TRBJ1-2
D gene: NA
CDR3 protein: CASSLLAGAEDGYTF
CDR3 DNA: TGCGCCAGCAGCTTATTGGCAGGGGCAGAGGATGGCTACACCTTC

clone size: NA
V gene: TRBV19
J gene: TRBJ1-5
D gene: NA
CDR3 protein: CASSMGQNQPQHF
CDR3 DNA: TGTGCCAGTAGTATGGGGCAGAATCAGCCCCAGCATTTT

clone size: few
V gene: TRBV6-1
J gene: TRBJ1-1
D gene: NA
CDR3 protein: CASSEQTNTEAFF
CDR3 DNA: TGTGCCAGCAGTGAACAGACTAACACTGAAGCTTTCTTT

clone size: NA
V gene: TRBV4-2
J gene: TRBJ2-2
D gene: TRBD1
CDR3 protein: CASSQGAGGKMFPGELFF
CDR3 DNA: TGTGCCAGCAGCCAAGGCGCAGGGGGCAAAATGTTTCCCGGGGAGCTGTTTTTT

clone size: NA
V gene: TRBV5-6
J gene: TRBJ2-5
D gene: TRBD2
CDR3 protein: CASSSLGRGGLEETQYF
CDR3 DNA: TGTGCCAGCAGCTCCCTGGGGAGGGGAGGATTGGAAGAGACCCAGTACTTC

clone size: NA
V gene: TRBV27
J gene: TRBJ1-2
D gene: TRBD1
CDR3 protein: CASSDRDSYGYTF
CDR3 DNA: TGTGCCAGCAGTGACCGGGACAGCTATGGCTACACCTTC

clone size: NA
V gene: TRBV28
J gene: TRBJ1-1
D gene: NA
CDR3 protein: CASRPGHMNTEAFF
CDR3 DNA: TGTGCCAGCAGGCCGGGACATATGAACACTGAAGCTTTCTTT

clone size: NA
V gene: TRBV28
J gene: TRBJ2-7
D gene: NA
CDR3 protein: CASSFTQDEQYF
CDR3 DNA: TGTGCCAGCAGTTTCACGCAGGACGAGCAGTACTTC

clone size: few
V gene: TRBV29-1
J gene: TRBJ1-2
D gene: NA
CDR3 protein: CSVEEPIRVLNYGYTF
CDR3 DNA: TGCAGCGTTGAAGAACCAATTCGGGTCCTAAACTATGGCTACACCTTC

clone size: NA
V gene: TRBV28
J gene: TRBJ2-1
D gene: TRBD2
CDR3 protein: CASKAGGYEQFF
CDR3 DNA: TGTGCCAGCAAAGCGGGAGGGTATGAGCAGTTCTTC

clone size: NA
V gene: TRBV7-9
J gene: TRBJ1-6
D gene: NA
CDR3 protein: CASSSRDSYNSPLHF
CDR3 DNA: TGTGCCAGCAGCAGTCGGGACTCCTATAATTCACCCCTCCACTTT

clone size: NA
V gene: TRBV7-9
J gene: TRBJ2-2
D gene: NA
CDR3 protein: CASSFDAGRIGELFF
CDR3 DNA: TGTGCCAGCAGCTTCGACGCAGGGAGGATCGGGGAGCTGTTTTTT

clone size: NA
V gene: TRBV2
J gene: TRBJ2-7
D gene: NA
CDR3 protein: CASWSGSYEQYF
CDR3 DNA: TGTGCCAGCTGGAGCGGTTCCTACGAGCAGTACTTC

clone size: NA
V gene: TRBV2
J gene: TRBJ2-5
D gene: NA
CDR3 protein: CASSEVWGEETQYF
CDR3 DNA: TGTGCCAGCAGTGAGGTTTGGGGGGAAGAGACCCAGTACTTC

clone size: once
V gene: TRBV6-1
J gene: TRBJ1-4
D gene: NA
CDR3 protein: CASSEGVAGDPEKLFF
CDR3 DNA: TGTGCCAGCAGTGAAGGTGTTGCAGGCGACCCTGAAAAACTGTTTTTT

clone size: once
V gene: TRBV2
J gene: TRBJ2-5
D gene: TRBD1
CDR3 protein: CASRGGQGTRETQYF
CDR3 DNA: TGTGCCAGCAGGGGGGGACAGGGGACCCGAGAGACCCAGTACTTC

clone size: NA
V gene: TRBV11-2
J gene: TRBJ2-2
D gene: NA
CDR3 protein: CASSPGRGYTGELFF
CDR3 DNA: TGTGCCAGCAGCCCTGGGCGGGGTTACACCGGGGAGCTGTTTTTT

clone size: NA
V gene: TRBV2
J gene: TRBJ1-1
D gene: NA
CDR3 protein: CASSDQGRTEAFF
CDR3 DNA: TGTGCCAGCAGTGATCAGGGTAGGACTGAAGCTTTCTTT

clone size: NA
V gene: TRBV5-1
J gene: TRBJ2-2
D gene: NA
CDR3 protein: CASSLEQGGGTGELFF
CDR3 DNA: TGCGCCAGCAGCTTGGAGCAGGGAGGCGGGACCGGGGAGCTGTTTTTT

clone size: NA
V gene: TRBV7-9
J gene: TRBJ2-1
D gene: TRBD2
CDR3 protein: CASSRTRLNEQFF
CDR3 DNA: TGTGCCAGCAGCCGGACTAGGCTCAATGAGCAGTTCTTC

clone size: few
V gene: TRBV2
J gene: TRBJ1-3
D gene: NA
CDR3 protein: CASRTKMVVSGRNTIYF
CDR3 DNA: TGTGCCAGCAGGACAAAAATGGTAGTGTCAGGGCGAAACACCATATATTTT

clone size: NA
V gene: TRBV6-5
J gene: TRBJ2-3
D gene: TRBD1
CDR3 protein: CASSYRQGITDTQYF
CDR3 DNA: TGTGCCAGCAGTTACAGACAGGGAATAACAGATACGCAGTATTTT

clone size: few
V gene: TRBV5-1
J gene: TRBJ1-1
D gene: TRBD1
CDR3 protein: CASSLAGGVIEAFF
CDR3 DNA: TGCGCCAGCAGCTTGGCAGGGGGCGTGATTGAAGCTTTCTTT

clone size: NA
V gene: TRBV19
J gene: TRBJ2-2
D gene: NA
CDR3 protein: CASSSGQNTGELFF
CDR3 DNA: TGTGCCAGTAGTTCCGGACAGAACACCGGGGAGCTGTTTTTT

clone size: NA
V gene: TRBV5-5
J gene: TRBJ1-5
D gene: NA
CDR3 protein: CASSPYQSAGNQPQHF
CDR3 DNA: TGTGCCAGCAGCCCGTATCAAAGTGCAGGGAATCAGCCCCAGCATTTT

clone size: NA
V gene: TRBV18
J gene: TRBJ1-6
D gene: NA
CDR3 protein: CASSSGVNNSPLHF
CDR3 DNA: TGTGCCAGCTCGTCAGGGGTGAATAATTCACCCCTCCACTTT

clone size: NA
V gene: TRBV4-1
J gene: TRBJ2-4
D gene: NA
CDR3 protein: CASSRAGLVLAKNIQYF
CDR3 DNA: TGCGCCAGCAGCCGAGCGGGTCTCGTTCTAGCCAAAAACATTCAGTACTTC

clone size: NA
V gene: TRBV6-1
J gene: TRBJ2-7
D gene: TRBD2
CDR3 protein: CASDRGGNYEQYF
CDR3 DNA: TGTGCCAGCGACCGGGGGGGCAACTACGAGCAGTACTTC

clone size: NA
V gene: TRBV2
J gene: TRBJ1-6
D gene: NA
CDR3 protein: CASRQDNSPLHF
CDR3 DNA: TGTGCCAGCAGGCAGGATAATTCACCCCTCCACTTT

clone size: NA
V gene: TRBV9
J gene: TRBJ2-7
D gene: NA
CDR3 protein: CASSVAAARGSYEQYF
CDR3 DNA: TGTGCCAGCAGCGTAGCTGCTGCAAGGGGGTCCTACGAGCAGTACTTC

clone size: NA
V gene: TRBV6-1
J gene: TRBJ1-1
D gene: NA
CDR3 protein: CASTLKLRGTEAFF
CDR3 DNA: TGTGCCAGCACCCTCAAGCTCAGGGGCACTGAAGCTTTCTTT

clone size: once
V gene: TRBV11-2
J gene: TRBJ2-7
D gene: NA
CDR3 protein: CASSSSLANEQYF
CDR3 DNA: TGTGCCAGCAGCTCTTCTCTAGCCAACGAGCAGTACTTC

clone size: NA
V gene: TRBV6-6
J gene: TRBJ1-5
D gene: TRBD1
CDR3 protein: CASSYGQGGQPQHF
CDR3 DNA: TGTGCCAGCAGTTATGGACAGGGGGGTCAGCCCCAGCATTTT

clone size: NA
V gene: TRBV5-1
J gene: TRBJ2-5
D gene: TRBD2
CDR3 protein: CASSPGTSGLLLETQYF
CDR3 DNA: TGCGCCAGCAGCCCGGGGACTAGCGGTCTTCTTCTGGAGACCCAGTACTTC

clone size: NA
V gene: TRBV7-3
J gene: TRBJ2-3
D gene: NA
CDR3 protein: CASSLIPSTDTQYF
CDR3 DNA: TGTGCCAGCAGCTTAATTCCGAGCACAGATACGCAGTATTTT

clone size: NA
V gene: TRBV11-2
J gene: TRBJ2-2
D gene: TRBD2
CDR3 protein: CASSFLSSGRAVTGELFF
CDR3 DNA: TGTGCCAGCAGCTTTTTATCTAGCGGGAGGGCCGTAACCGGGGAGCTGTTTTTT

clone size: NA
V gene: TRBV19
J gene: TRBJ1-2
D gene: NA
CDR3 protein: CASSPYTNSGNYGYTF
CDR3 DNA: TGTGCCAGTAGCCCATACACGAACTCGGGTAACTATGGCTACACCTTC

clone size: once
V gene: TRBV4-1
J gene: TRBJ1-2
D gene: TRBD1
CDR3 protein: CASSPRAEGTANYGYTF
CDR3 DNA: TGCGCCAGCAGCCCAAGGGCCGAGGGGACAGCGAACTATGGCTACACCTTC